These 11 T cell receptor beta chains share one sample of origin, sequenced in a study of OX40 agonist ivuxolimab in advanced cancers. Here immunoSEQ multiplex PCR was the method, and the copy in TCRdb shows in-frame clones only, minus some. The table includes tens of thousands of clones, 81% detected once. The specimen comprised CD4+ or CD8+ T cells sorted from blood, sampled in a trial of the OX40 agonist ivuxolimab. These receptors all come from an adult with an advanced solid tumor such as melanoma, head and neck, liver or kidney cancer.

The CDR3 is CASSLELAGGFGETQYF. CDR3 in DNA: TGTGCCAGCAGCTTAGAGTTAGCGGGAGGATTTGGAGAGACCCAGTACTTC. The chain is built from TRBV7-2 and TRBJ2-5; 10 nucleotides match TRBD2. CDR1 is SGHTA, CDR2 FQGNSA, per germline. Trimming cost V 1 base and J 4 bases; bases outside gene matches: 9. The CDR3 has 17 residues.

This clone was counted a single time. V is TRBV19 and J is TRBJ2-3, with 12 bases that match TRBD2. After removal of 5 bases from V and 6 bases from J, the junction contained 6 bases not matched to a gene. The CDR3 extends over 15 amino acids. Germline V gene data show CDR1 as LNHDA and CDR2 as SQIVND (reference sequence). CDR3 residues: CASSWLAGGADTQYF. CDR3 sequence (DNA): TGTGCCAGTAGTTGGCTAGCGGGAGGGGCGGATACGCAGTATTTT.

This clone was counted only a few times. The chain combines TRBV28 with TRBJ2-1; D uncertain. Trimming shortened V by 6 bases and J by 6 bases, and 6 bases separated the two germline ends. This CDR3 is built from 11 residues. Per germline, CDR1 MDHEN and CDR2 SYDVKM. CDR3 in DNA: TGTGCCAGCAGGAGGAGCAATGAGCAGTTCTTC. This translates into CASRRSNEQFF.

The chain has TRBV7-9 and TRBJ1-4; D perhaps matches TRBD1 (5 bases). This CDR3 is 13 amino acids long. Germline CDR1 SEHNR, CDR2 FQNEAQ (reference sequence). The V end was cut by 4 bases, the J end by 14 bases, with 17 bases between. The CDR3 spells CASSSDIPGVLFF. CDR3 bases: TGTGCCAGCAGCTCGGACATCCCGGGTGTTCTGTTTTTT.

The rearrangement joins TRBV7-9 to TRBJ1-1, with 8 positions matching TRBD1. Trimming removed 3 bases from V and 5 bases from J; junction bases left unmatched: 8. The CDR3 has 15 residues. Germline CDR1 SEHNR, CDR2 FQNEAQ (reference sequence). The CDR3, as DNA: TGTGCCAGCAGCTTCGTACAGGGGGGTTTAACTGAAGCTTTCTTT. Its protein product is CASSFVQGGLTEAFF.

This chain connects TRBV11-2 to TRBJ1-2, with D uncertain. This CDR3 spans 17 amino acids. Per germline, CDR1 SGHAT and CDR2 FQNNGV. Trimming took off 6 bases at V and 0 bases at J, with 20 bases between the two ends. CDR3 in amino acids: CASSTFHALISNYGYTF. The CDR3, as DNA: TGTGCCAGCAGTACATTCCACGCGTTGATCTCTAACTATGGCTACACCTTC. Supplemented by reference TRBV11-2 and TRBJ1-2, the full variable domain reads EAGVAQSPRYKIIEKRQSVAFWCNPISGHATLYWYQQILGQGPKLLIQFQNNGVVDDSQLPKDRFSAERLKGVDSTLKIQPAKLEDSAVYLCASSTFHALISNYGYTFGSGTRLTVV.

Details on this clone: A read error is likely here: a far larger clone is one base away. The chain has TRBV5-4 and TRBJ1-3, with D hard to call. Germline V gene data show CDR1 as SGHNT and CDR2 as YYREEE (reference sequence). This CDR3 comprises 18 residues. Trimming pared 4 bases from V and 0 bases from J, leaving 20 bases between. The chain's CDR3 is CASSPVGWEESSGNTIYF. CDR3 DNA sequence: TGTGCCAGCAGCCCCGTGGGCTGGGAGGAAAGCTCTGGAAACACCATATATTTT.

The genes are TRBV5-4 and TRBJ2-3; D gene unclear. From germline, CDR1 is SGHNT and CDR2 YYREEE (reference sequence). This CDR3 is 11 amino acids long. Trimming left V 5 bases short and J 8 bases short, with 9 bases between. Written as DNA, the CDR3 is TGTGCCAGCAGTCTTTCGGGTACGCAGTATTTT. The encoded protein is CASSLSGTQYF.

The chain carries TRBV4-2 and TRBJ2-7; D uncertain. Germline V gene data show CDR1 as LGHNA and CDR2 as YNFKEQ. The CDR3 spans 13 residues. The V end lost 0 bases, the J end lost 4 bases, and 7 bases lay between the germline ends. The CDR3 DNA is TGTGCCAGCAGCCAAGACCCCACGTACGAGCAGTACTTC. This translates into CASSQDPTYEQYF.

This chain links TRBV11-2 with TRBJ2-1; D not certain. Trimming pared 1 base from V and 0 bases from J, leaving 4 bases between. CDR1 is SGHAT and CDR2 is FQNNGV in the germline V gene. CDR3 length: 14 amino acids. CDR3 sequence reads: CASSLGSSYNEQFF. CDR3 bases: TGTGCCAGCAGCTTAGGAAGCTCCTACAATGAGCAGTTCTTC.

This chain uses TRBV11-3 with TRBJ2-1; no reliable D call. The V gene lost 5 bases and the J gene lost 9 bases, with 14 bases spanning the gap. The CDR3 consists of 13 residues. From germline, CDR1 is SGHNT and CDR2 YENEEA. CDR3 DNA sequence: TGTGCCAGCAGCCCCTCCTACACCCCTGAGCAGTTCTTC. This sequence encodes CASSPSYTPEQFF.